The clone carrying this T cell receptor (beta chain) was counted once. These data originate in a study of blood T cell repertoires in COVID-19. This CDR3 comprises 13 residues. V dropped 6 bases and J dropped 7; count of bases not matched to a gene: 7. CDR1 and CDR2 (germline): GTSNPN, SVGIG (reference sequence). How the authors handled the data: How many nucleated cells were present was estimated from reference gene primer amplification. Assay: immunoSEQ multiplex PCR; the TCRdb copy retains only in-frame clones and omits some. The V and J calls and clone size come from that table; D and trimming were worked out from the DNA. The table shows roughly 190,000 clones, with 84% occurring only once.

The sequenced sample consisted of peripheral blood. The clonotype was recovered from a man aged 25-45 years with active or convalescent COVID-19. The chain combines TRBV30 with TRBJ2-7, with 12 positions matching TRBD2. Here the CDR3 reads CACLAGGPGEQYF. The CDR3 DNA follows: TGTGCCTGCCTAGCGGGAGGGCCGGGGGAGCAGTACTTC.